Listed below are T cell receptor beta chains from one sample, sequenced in a study of cytomegalovirus exposure and HLA in healthy donors. Using immunoSEQ multiplex PCR, the repertoire was profiled, and TCRdb retains in-frame clones only, with some absent. Found here are approximately 100,000 clones, approximately 89% of them singletons; the top ten hold around a tenth. Material for sequencing was PBMCs. All receptors come from a young man in good health and CMV-seropositive. Both conserved end residues are part of each CDR3. A D gene is named only where the DNA matches it firmly. Clone size, where shown, is once, few, many, or a class for clones that have expanded.

D gene	V gene	J gene	clone size	CDR3 DNA	CDR3 protein
NA	TRBV2	TRBJ1-1	NA	TGTGCCAGTACAAGGAGCGTGAGAACTGAAGCTTTCTTT	CASTRSVRTEAFF
NA	TRBV27	TRBJ2-5	NA	TGTGCCAGCAGTTTATCCCGGACAGTTGCAGAGACCCAGTACTTC	CASSLSRTVAETQYF
TRBD1	TRBV5-6	TRBJ2-7	NA	TGTGCCAGCAGCTTAAGTTGGGACAGAGCCTACGAGCAGTACTTC	CASSLSWDRAYEQYF
NA	TRBV27	TRBJ2-7	NA	TGTGCCAGCAGTCCCGGGGAGGCCTACGAGCAGTACTTC	CASSPGEAYEQYF
TRBD1	TRBV28	TRBJ1-4	once	TGTGCCAGTAAAGACAGGGGGAATGAAAAACTGTTTTTT	CASKDRGNEKLFF
NA	TRBV15	TRBJ1-2	once	TGTGCCACCAGCAGAGATCATTATGGCTACACCTTC	CATSRDHYGYTF
NA	TRBV7-9	TRBJ2-3	NA	TGTGCCAGCAGCTTAAGGCAGGTAGCAGATACGCAGTATTTT	CASSLRQVADTQYF
NA	TRBV29-1	TRBJ2-7	NA	TGCAGCGGGGGGGAAACCTACGAGCAGTACTTC	CSGGETYEQYF
TRBD2	TRBV27	TRBJ2-1	few	TGTGCCAGCAGCCAGATAGCGGGAGGCGAGCAGTTCTTC	CASSQIAGGEQFF
TRBD2	TRBV19	TRBJ2-7	NA	TGTGCCAGTAGAACACTAGCGGGAGTGTCTGAGCAGTACTTC	CASRTLAGVSEQYF
NA	TRBV2	TRBJ2-1	few	TGTGCCAGCAGTGAGGGGCAGACAAACAATGAGCAGTTCTTC	CASSEGQTNNEQFF
TRBD2	TRBV28	TRBJ2-7	NA	TGTGCCAGCAGCCTCTCCAGCGGGAGGGCCGGTTCCTACGAGCAGTACTTC	CASSLSSGRAGSYEQYF
TRBD2	TRBV6-4	TRBJ2-3	NA	TGTGCCAGCAGTGACTCCGCTAGCGGGACCACAGATACGCAGTATTTT	CASSDSASGTTDTQYF
TRBD2	TRBV27	TRBJ2-1	NA	TGTGCCAGCAGTACCCGCGGGAGGGGGGCCTACAATGAGCAGTTCTTC	CASSTRGRGAYNEQFF
NA	TRBV18	TRBJ2-1	NA	TGTGCCAGCTCACCACTAGCGAGTACCTACAATGAGCAGTTCTTC	CASSPLASTYNEQFF
TRBD1	TRBV10-3	TRBJ1-3	NA	TGTGCCATCAGTAGACAGGGGGACAGAAACACCATATATTTT	CAISRQGDRNTIYF
NA	TRBV2	TRBJ2-7	NA	TGTGCCAGCAACCCGGACTTAGGGTCCTACGAGCAGTACTTC	CASNPDLGSYEQYF
TRBD2	TRBV14	TRBJ2-1	NA	TGTGCCAGCAGTCAACTAGCGGGAGGTTACAATGAGCAGTTCTTC	CASSQLAGGYNEQFF
NA	TRBV6-1	TRBJ1-1	NA	TGTGCCAGCAGATCAATGGGACTGCTGAACACTGAAGCTTTCTTT	CASRSMGLLNTEAFF
NA	TRBV2	TRBJ2-1	NA	TGTGCCAGCAGCGGGAGTAATCGTGAGCAGTTCTTC	CASSGSNREQFF
NA	TRBV4-2	TRBJ2-6	NA	TGTGCCAGCAGCCAACCCTTCTCTGGGGCCAACGTCCTGACTTTC	CASSQPFSGANVLTF
NA	TRBV11-2	TRBJ2-5	NA	TGTGCCAGCAGCCGACGGACAGAGTCTAAGACCCAGTACTTC	CASSRRTESKTQYF
NA	TRBV14	TRBJ2-1	NA	TGTGCCAGCAGCCAGGGAGACCTCTCCTACAATGAGCAGTTCTTC	CASSQGDLSYNEQFF
TRBD1	TRBV28	TRBJ2-3	NA	TGTGCCAGCAGTTCAGGGACAGGGGTTTTAGATACGCAGTATTTT	CASSSGTGVLDTQYF
TRBD2	TRBV6-6	TRBJ2-7	NA	TGTGCCAGCAGTTCTAAAAGCGGGAGGGTGGGGGAGCAGTACTTC	CASSSKSGRVGEQYF
TRBD1	TRBV19	TRBJ1-1	NA	TGTGCCAGTAGCTCACACAGGGGGAACACTGAAGCTTTCTTT	CASSSHRGNTEAFF
TRBD2	TRBV7-3	TRBJ2-2	NA	TGTGCCAGCAGCCCAGCGGGGGGGATCGGGGAGCTGTTTTTT	CASSPAGGIGELFF
NA	TRBV11-1	TRBJ2-7	NA	TGTGCCAGCAGGAGGGACTCCGACTCCTACGAGCAGTACTTC	CASRRDSDSYEQYF
NA	TRBV9	TRBJ2-3	NA	TGTGCCAGCAGCGTAGAACTAGCTGTAGAAACGCAGTATTTT	CASSVELAVETQYF
TRBD1	TRBV7-9	TRBJ2-3	NA	TGTGCCAGCAGTCAGGACAGGGTCTCAGATACGCAGTATTTT	CASSQDRVSDTQYF
NA	TRBV6-5	TRBJ2-7	once	TGTGCCAGCTTTTCTCATGGGAGATCCTACGAGCAGTACTTC	CASFSHGRSYEQYF
NA	TRBV7-2	TRBJ2-5	NA	TGTGCCAGCAGCACGAGTAGCGGCCAAGAGACCCAGTACTTC	CASSTSSGQETQYF
NA	TRBV28	TRBJ2-5	NA	TGTGCCAGCAGTTCTGATGGGGGCGGGCGAGAGACCCAGTACTTC	CASSSDGGGRETQYF